This TCR beta chain was identified during a study of siplizumab effects on memory and regulatory T cells. Generated by immunoSEQ multiplex PCR, the TCRdb table keeps only in-frame clones and is missing some. The data contain around 110,000 clones, around 94% of them singletons. General study findings and limits: Solely a minor proportion of alloreactive clones could be assigned to unstimulated subsets. For siplizumab cultures, the suppressive function of their proliferating Tregs was not confirmed. The alloresponse seemed to draw substantially on naive T cells, which appeared more diverse than memory cells.

A remark on this clone: Antigen unknown.

CDR3 size: 15 residues. Germline V gene data show CDR1 as KGHSH and CDR2 as LQKENI. V was pared by 2 bases and J by 7 bases, with 9 bases of the junction left unmatched. The V gene is TRBV18, the J gene TRBJ2-3, with 7 nucleotides matching TRBD2. Material for sequencing was non-Treg CD4+ T cells sorted from blood. This TCR derives from a human donor in good health. This chain's CDR3 is CASSPRLAGTHTQYF. CDR3 in DNA: TGTGCCAGCTCACCAAGACTAGCAGGGACCCATACGCAGTATTTT.